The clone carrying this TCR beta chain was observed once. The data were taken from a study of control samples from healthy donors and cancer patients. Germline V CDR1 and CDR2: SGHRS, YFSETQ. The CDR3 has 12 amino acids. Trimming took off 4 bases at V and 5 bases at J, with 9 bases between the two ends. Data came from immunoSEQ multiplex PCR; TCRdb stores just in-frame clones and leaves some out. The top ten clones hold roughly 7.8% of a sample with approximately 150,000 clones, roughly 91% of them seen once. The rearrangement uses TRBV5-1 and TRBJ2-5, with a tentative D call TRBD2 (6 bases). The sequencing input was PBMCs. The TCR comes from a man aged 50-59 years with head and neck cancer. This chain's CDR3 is CASSMEGETQYF. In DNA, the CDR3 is TGCGCCAGCAGCATGGAGGGGGAGACCCAGTACTTC. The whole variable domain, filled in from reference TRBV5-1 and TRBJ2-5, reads KAGVTQTPRYLIKTRGQQVTLSCSPISGHRSVSWYQQTPGQGLQFLFEYFSETQRNKGNFPGRFSGRQFSNSRSEMNVSTLELGDSALYLCASSMEGETQYFGPGTRLLVL.